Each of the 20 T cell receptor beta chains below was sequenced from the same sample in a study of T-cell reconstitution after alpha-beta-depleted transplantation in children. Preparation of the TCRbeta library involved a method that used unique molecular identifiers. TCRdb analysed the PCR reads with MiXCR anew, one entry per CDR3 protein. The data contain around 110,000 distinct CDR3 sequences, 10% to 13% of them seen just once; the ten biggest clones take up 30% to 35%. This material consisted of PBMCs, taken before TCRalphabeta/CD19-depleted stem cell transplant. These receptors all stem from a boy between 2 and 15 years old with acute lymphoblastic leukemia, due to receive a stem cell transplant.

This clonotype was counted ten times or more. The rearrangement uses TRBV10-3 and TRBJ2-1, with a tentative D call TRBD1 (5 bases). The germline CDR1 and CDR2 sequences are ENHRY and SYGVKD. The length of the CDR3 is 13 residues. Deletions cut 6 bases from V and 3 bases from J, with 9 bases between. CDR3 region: CAISETVYNEQFF. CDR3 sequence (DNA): TGTGCCATCAGCGAGACAGTCTACAATGAGCAGTTCTTC.

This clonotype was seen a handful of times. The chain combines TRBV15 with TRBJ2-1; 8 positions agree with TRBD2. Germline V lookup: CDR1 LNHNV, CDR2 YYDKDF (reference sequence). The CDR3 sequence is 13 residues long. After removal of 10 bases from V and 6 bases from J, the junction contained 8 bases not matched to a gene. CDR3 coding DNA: TGTGCCATTTCCGGGACTAGGTTCAATGAGCAGTTCTTC. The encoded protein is CAISGTRFNEQFF.

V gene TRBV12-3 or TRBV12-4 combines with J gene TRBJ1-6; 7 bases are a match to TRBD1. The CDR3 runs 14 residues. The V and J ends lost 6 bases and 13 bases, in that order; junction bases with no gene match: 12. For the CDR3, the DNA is TGTGCCAGCAGACCGAGACAGGGACTTGGGCCCCTCCACTTT. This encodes CASRPRQGLGPLHF.

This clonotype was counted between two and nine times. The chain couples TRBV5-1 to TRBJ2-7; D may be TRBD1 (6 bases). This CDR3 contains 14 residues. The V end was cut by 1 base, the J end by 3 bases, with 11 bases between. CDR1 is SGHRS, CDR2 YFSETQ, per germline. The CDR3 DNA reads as TGCGCCAGCAGCTTGACTGGACAGCTCTACGAGCAGTACTTC. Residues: CASSLTGQLYEQYF.

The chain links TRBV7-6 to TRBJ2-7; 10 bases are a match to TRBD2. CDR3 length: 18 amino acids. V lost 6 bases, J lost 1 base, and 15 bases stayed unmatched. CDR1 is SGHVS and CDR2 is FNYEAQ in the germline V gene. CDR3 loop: CASSSDPNSGRFSYEQYF. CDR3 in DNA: TGTGCCAGCAGTTCTGATCCTAATAGCGGGAGGTTTTCCTACGAGCAGTACTTC.

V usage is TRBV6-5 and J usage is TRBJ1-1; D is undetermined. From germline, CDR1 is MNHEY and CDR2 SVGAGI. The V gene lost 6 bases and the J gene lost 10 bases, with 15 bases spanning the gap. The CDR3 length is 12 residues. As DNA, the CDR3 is TGTGCCAGCAGCACCCAATCGGTCCCAGCTTTCTTT. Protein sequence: CASSTQSVPAFF.

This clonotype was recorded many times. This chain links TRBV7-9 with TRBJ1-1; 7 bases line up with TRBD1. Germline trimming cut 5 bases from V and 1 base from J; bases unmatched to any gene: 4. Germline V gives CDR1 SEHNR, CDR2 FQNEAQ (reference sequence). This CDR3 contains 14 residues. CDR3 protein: CASSPRTGNTEAFF. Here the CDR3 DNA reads TGTGCCAGCAGCCCCCGGACAGGGAACACTGAAGCTTTCTTT.

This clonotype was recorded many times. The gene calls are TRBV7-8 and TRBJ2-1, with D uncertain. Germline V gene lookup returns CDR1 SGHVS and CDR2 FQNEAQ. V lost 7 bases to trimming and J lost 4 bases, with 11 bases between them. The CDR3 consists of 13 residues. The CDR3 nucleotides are TGTGCCAGCACACCCCAATTATACAATGAGCAGTTCTTC. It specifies CASTPQLYNEQFF. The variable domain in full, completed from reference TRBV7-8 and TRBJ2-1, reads GAGVSQSPRYKVAKRGQDVALRCDPISGHVSLFWYQQALGQGPEFLTYFQNEAQLDKSGLPSDRFFAERPEGSVSTLKIQRTQQEDSAVYLCASTPQLYNEQFFGPGTRLTVL.

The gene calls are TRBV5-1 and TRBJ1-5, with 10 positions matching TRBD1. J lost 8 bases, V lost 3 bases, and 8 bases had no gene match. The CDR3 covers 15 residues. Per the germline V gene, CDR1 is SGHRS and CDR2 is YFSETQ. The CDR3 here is CASSWGDRGREPQHF. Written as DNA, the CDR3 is TGCGCCAGCAGCTGGGGGGACAGGGGAAGGGAGCCCCAGCATTTT.

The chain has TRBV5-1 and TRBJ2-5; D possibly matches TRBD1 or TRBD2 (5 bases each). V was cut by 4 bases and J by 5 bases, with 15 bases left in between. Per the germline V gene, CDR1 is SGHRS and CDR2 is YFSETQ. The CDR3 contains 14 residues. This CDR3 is CASSPGGTPETQYF. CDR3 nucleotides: TGCGCCAGCAGCCCTGGTGGGACCCCGGAGACCCAGTACTTC.

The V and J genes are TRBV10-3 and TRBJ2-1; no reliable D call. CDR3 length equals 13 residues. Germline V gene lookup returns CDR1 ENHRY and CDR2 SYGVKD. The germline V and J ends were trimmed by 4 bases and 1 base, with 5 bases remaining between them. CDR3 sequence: CAISAVSYNEQFF. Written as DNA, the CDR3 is TGTGCCATCAGTGCCGTGTCCTACAATGAGCAGTTCTTC.

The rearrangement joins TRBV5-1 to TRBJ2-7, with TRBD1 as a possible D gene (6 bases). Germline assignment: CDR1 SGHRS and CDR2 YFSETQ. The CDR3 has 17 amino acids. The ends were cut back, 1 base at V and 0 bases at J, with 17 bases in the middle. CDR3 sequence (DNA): TGCGCCAGCAGCTTGACCAGGGGAAAAAGATTCTCCTACGAGCAGTACTTC. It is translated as CASSLTRGKRFSYEQYF.

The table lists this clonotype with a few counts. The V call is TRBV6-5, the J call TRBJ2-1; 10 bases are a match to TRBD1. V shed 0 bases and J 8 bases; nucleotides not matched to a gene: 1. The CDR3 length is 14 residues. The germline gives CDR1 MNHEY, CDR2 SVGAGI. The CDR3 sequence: CASSYSTGGYEQFF. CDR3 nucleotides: TGTGCCAGCAGTTACTCGACAGGGGGCTATGAGCAGTTCTTC.

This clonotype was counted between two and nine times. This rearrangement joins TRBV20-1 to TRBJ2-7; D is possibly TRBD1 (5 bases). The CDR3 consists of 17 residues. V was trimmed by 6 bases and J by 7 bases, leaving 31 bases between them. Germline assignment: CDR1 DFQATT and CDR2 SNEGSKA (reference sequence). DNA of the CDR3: TGCAGTGCCCCCTTCGCTCGCTTTGGGGCCTTCGTGGGGGAGCAGTACTTC. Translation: CSAPFARFGAFVGEQYF.

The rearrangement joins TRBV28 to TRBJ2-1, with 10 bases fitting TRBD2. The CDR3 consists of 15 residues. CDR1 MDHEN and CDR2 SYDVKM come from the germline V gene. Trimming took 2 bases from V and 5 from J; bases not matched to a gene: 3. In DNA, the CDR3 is TGTGCCAGCAGTTTACTAGCGGGAGTGAACAATGAGCAGTTCTTC. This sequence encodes CASSLLAGVNNEQFF.

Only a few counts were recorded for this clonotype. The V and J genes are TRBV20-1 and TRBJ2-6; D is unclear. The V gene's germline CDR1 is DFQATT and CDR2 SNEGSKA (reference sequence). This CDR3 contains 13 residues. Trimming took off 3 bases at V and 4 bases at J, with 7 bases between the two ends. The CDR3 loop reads CSASYEGANVLTF. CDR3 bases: TGCAGTGCTAGTTATGAGGGGGCCAACGTCCTGACTTTC.

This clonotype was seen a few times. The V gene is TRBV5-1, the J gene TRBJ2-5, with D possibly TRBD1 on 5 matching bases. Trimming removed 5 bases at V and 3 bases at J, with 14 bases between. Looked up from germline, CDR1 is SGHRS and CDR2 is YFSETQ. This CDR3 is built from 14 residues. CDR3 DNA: TGCGCCAGCAGTATAGGGGCAGGAGAAGAGACCCAGTACTTC. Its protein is CASSIGAGEETQYF.

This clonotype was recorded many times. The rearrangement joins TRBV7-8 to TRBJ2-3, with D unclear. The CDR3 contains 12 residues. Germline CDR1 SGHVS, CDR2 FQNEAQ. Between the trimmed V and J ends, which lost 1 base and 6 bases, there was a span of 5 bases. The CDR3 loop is CASSLVRDTQYF. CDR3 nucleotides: TGTGCCAGCAGCTTAGTCCGGGATACGCAGTATTTT.

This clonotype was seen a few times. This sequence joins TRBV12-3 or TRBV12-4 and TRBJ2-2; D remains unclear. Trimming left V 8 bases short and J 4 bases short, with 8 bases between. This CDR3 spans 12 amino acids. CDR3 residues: CASGASTGELFF. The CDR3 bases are TGTGCCAGCGGTGCGTCCACCGGGGAGCTGTTTTTT.

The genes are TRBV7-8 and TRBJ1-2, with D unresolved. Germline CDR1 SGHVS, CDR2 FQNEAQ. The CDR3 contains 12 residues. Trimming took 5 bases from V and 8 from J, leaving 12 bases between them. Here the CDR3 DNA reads TGTGCCAGCAGCCACGACGTGGAGGGCTACACCTTC. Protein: CASSHDVEGYTF.